Shown below are 15 T cell receptor beta chains from a single sample sequenced in a study of CD4 T cells in relation to SARS-CoV-2 and coronaviruses (dated by TCRdb to about 2021). CD4+ T cells from unexposed donors were collected before the COVID-19 pandemic (2011-2018). Following 10 days of culture, the EasySep CD4+ T cell isolation kit was used to isolate CD4+ T cells. The antigens of these receptors remain unknown. Library method: the immunoSEQ multiplex PCR assay. Imported from immuneACCESS, the table was reduced by TCRdb to in-frame sequences with V and J called. These copies leave out some clones; in studies compared against another copy, an unresolved V gene accounts for under half, and the cause of the remainder is not known. This sample is represented by roughly 15,000 clones; roughly 80% of them were singletons. The ten largest clones represent about 31% of the sample. What was sequenced was CD4+ T cells from PBMCs, cultured in vitro. The receptor set was obtained from a human donor in good health.

The V and J genes are TRBV7-2 and TRBJ2-1; 10 bases match TRBD2. This CDR3 spans 17 amino acids. The V and J ends lost 5 bases and 5 bases, in that order; junction bases with no gene match: 12. The germline CDR1 and CDR2 sequences are SGHTA and FQGNSA. The CDR3 protein is CASSAGGSGRYDNEQFF. The DNA of the CDR3 is TGTGCCAGCAGCGCAGGGGGTAGCGGGAGGTACGACAATGAGCAGTTCTTC.

This chain uses TRBV5-1 with TRBJ2-1; TRBD1 matches at 9 bases. Germline V CDR1 and CDR2: SGHRS, YFSETQ. The CDR3 contains 16 residues. The J segment lost 7 bases and the V segment lost 0 bases, leaving 8 bases of the junction unmatched. CDR3 coding DNA: TGCGCCAGCAGCTTGGGTCGGGACAGGGCGCGGAATGAGCAGTTCTTC. As protein: CASSLGRDRARNEQFF.

The chain employs TRBV6-2 or TRBV6-3 and TRBJ2-7; tentative D call: TRBD1 (6 bases). Deletions cut 4 bases from V and 0 bases from J, with 13 bases between. CDR3 length equals 15 residues. Germline V CDR1 and CDR2: MNHEY, SVGEGT. The CDR3 sequence is CASSWNRVSSYEQYF. The CDR3 DNA reads as TGTGCCAGCAGTTGGAACAGGGTCAGCTCCTACGAGCAGTACTTC.

The V gene is TRBV5-1, the J gene TRBJ2-3; 10 bases fit TRBD2. Germline CDR1 is SGHRS and CDR2 is YFSETQ. CDR3 length: 17 amino acids. Unmatched junction bases numbered 10, after V lost 0 bases and J lost 6 bases. For the CDR3, the DNA is TGCGCCAGCAGCTTGGGGGGTTATCTAGCGGGAGAGGATACGCAGTATTTT. Its translation is CASSLGGYLAGEDTQYF.

CDR3 in amino acids: CASSQDWGVGNEQFF. The CDR3 nucleotides read TGCGCCAGCAGCCAAGATTGGGGGGTGGGGAATGAGCAGTTCTTC. V gene TRBV4-3 combines with J gene TRBJ2-1; TRBD2 might be the D (6 bases). The V gene lost 0 bases and the J gene lost 7 bases, with 13 bases spanning the gap. This CDR3 has 15 amino acids. Per the germline V gene, CDR1 is LGHNA and CDR2 is YSLEER.

The rearrangement uses TRBV19 and TRBJ2-3; 7 positions agree with TRBD1. The CDR3 has 15 residues. V shed 4 bases and J 3 bases; nucleotides not matched to a gene: 7. From germline, CDR1 is LNHDA and CDR2 SQIVND (reference sequence). CDR3 coding DNA: TGTGCCAGTAGTACCGACAGGGCTGGGACAGATACGCAGTATTTT. Protein: CASSTDRAGTDTQYF.

The chain links TRBV6-1 to TRBJ1-2; no reliable D call. The germline V and J ends were trimmed by 5 bases and 3 bases, with 13 bases remaining between them. The CDR3 is made up of 14 amino acids. The germline gives CDR1 MNHNS, CDR2 SASEGT. The CDR3 nucleotides read TGTGCCAGCAGTTTTAAAGGCTACGACTATGGCTACACCTTC. Translating gives CASSFKGYDYGYTF.

This clone appeared a few times. This sequence joins TRBV2 and TRBJ2-1; D gene unclear. Trimming took 5 bases from V and 5 from J, leaving 10 bases between them. This CDR3 contains 13 residues. Looked up from germline, CDR1 is SNHLY and CDR2 is FYNNEI. CDR3 in amino acids: CASSLISNNEQFF. The CDR3, as DNA: TGTGCCAGCAGTCTAATTTCGAACAATGAGCAGTTCTTC. Variable domain in full (rest from reference TRBV2 and TRBJ2-1): EPEVTQTPSHQVTQMGQEVILRCVPISNHLYFYWYRQILGQKVEFLVSFYNNEISEKSEIFDDQFSVERPDGSNFTLKIRSTKLEDSAMYFCASSLISNNEQFFGPGTRLTVL.

The rearrangement links TRBV9 to TRBJ2-7; 9 nucleotides align to TRBD2. This CDR3 contains 14 residues. Losses at the gene ends were 2 bases for V and 5 bases for J; bases not matched to a gene: 5. From germline, CDR1 is SGDLS and CDR2 YYNGEE. CDR3 protein: CASSVSGGPNEQYF. The CDR3 DNA is TGTGCCAGCAGCGTTAGCGGGGGTCCCAACGAGCAGTACTTC.

This sequence joins TRBV9 and TRBJ2-7; D uncertain. Per germline, CDR1 SGDLS and CDR2 YYNGEE. Trimming took off 10 bases at V and 3 bases at J, with 17 bases between the two ends. CDR3 length equals 13 residues. The CDR3 loop is CAPDRAERYEQYF. In nucleotides, the CDR3 is TGTGCCCCGGACCGGGCAGAGCGCTACGAGCAGTACTTC.

The rearrangement joins TRBV7-6 to TRBJ2-4, with D hard to call. V lost 5 bases and J lost 0, with 11 bases in between. The germline V gene encodes CDR1 SGHVS and CDR2 FNYEAQ. The CDR3 is 15 residues long. The DNA for the CDR3 is TGTGCCAGCAGCCCACGCCCAGTAGCCAAAAACATTCAGTACTTC. Its protein product is CASSPRPVAKNIQYF.

This clone showed up just a few times. The chain uses TRBV7-2 and TRBJ2-7; D ambiguous. CDR1 and CDR2 (germline): SGHTA, FQGNSA. The CDR3 runs to 15 residues. Deletions cut 5 bases from V and 4 bases from J, with 18 bases between. CDR3 sequence: CASSPVVVPYYEQYF. The CDR3 DNA follows: TGTGCCAGCAGCCCGGTGGTCGTACCCTATTACGAGCAGTACTTC.

The gene calls are TRBV12-5 and TRBJ1-5; no clear D gene. CDR1 is LGHNT, CDR2 FRNRAP, per germline. This CDR3 is 14 amino acids long. The ends were cut back, 6 bases at V and 5 bases at J, with 14 bases in the middle. This CDR3 reads CASGAGGFYQPQHF. The CDR3 DNA is TGTGCTAGTGGGGCGGGTGGGTTTTATCAGCCCCAGCATTTT. Looking up the rest from reference TRBV12-5 and TRBJ1-5 gives the full variable domain: DARVTQTPRHKVTEMGQEVTMRCQPILGHNTVFWYRQTMMQGLELLAYFRNRAPLDDSGMPKDRFSAEMPDATLATLKIQPSEPRDSAVYFCASGAGGFYQPQHFGDGTRLSIL.

This sequence joins TRBV27 and TRBJ2-2; D is perhaps TRBD1 (6 bases). Germline lookup yields CDR1 MNHEY and CDR2 SMNVEV (reference sequence). The CDR3 consists of 16 residues. The germline V and J ends were trimmed by 5 bases and 6 bases, with 19 bases remaining between them. The CDR3: CASSIASGVVAGELFF. CDR3 nucleotide sequence: TGTGCCAGCAGTATAGCTTCAGGGGTAGTCGCCGGGGAGCTGTTTTTT.

The chain uses TRBV12-3 or TRBV12-4 and TRBJ2-7; 8 bases fit TRBD1. The CDR3 length is 13 residues. V lost 4 bases, J lost 6 bases, and 5 bases stayed unmatched. CDR3 region: CASSSVGQGEQYF. The CDR3 DNA is TGTGCCAGCAGTTCAGTCGGACAGGGCGAGCAGTACTTC.